Listed below are T cell receptor beta chains from one sample, sequenced in a study of CD8 T cells in ankylosing spondylitis. Using its own MiXCR run on the 5' RACE reads, TCRdb lists one record per CDR3 protein. The sample holds about 700,000 distinct CDR3 sequences, roughly 20% seen once. Sequenced input: blood, either unsorted or a sorted T cell fraction (not recorded which). The receptors come from a male donor with ankylosing spondylitis. CDR3s include the opening cysteine and the closing phenylalanine or tryptophan. Each record gives: clone size, J gene, V gene, CDR3 protein. Expanded clones get a size class; other rows say once, few or many, or leave the size out.

few,TRBJ2-3,TRBV20-1,CSARPGGTSQDTQYF
few,TRBJ1-1,TRBV12-3/TRBV12-4,CASTPSTGGWYTEAFF
-,TRBJ1-2,TRBV3-1,CASSQSLKPTGGPSGYTF
-,TRBJ1-5,TRBV28,CASSGREGNNQPQHF
-,TRBJ2-7,TRBV7-2,CASSLALATYEQYF
-,TRBJ2-4,TRBV28,CASSSAGFPLAKNIQYF
-,TRBJ1-5,TRBV30,CAWRGQSNQPQHF
-,TRBJ2-1,TRBV20-1,CSANSLAVNSYNEQFF
-,TRBJ2-2,TRBV20-1,CSVSGTRGGGELFF
few,TRBJ2-3,TRBV7-3,CASSSSGGAPRSTDTQYF
-,TRBJ2-1,TRBV29-1,CSVRGEYNEQFF
once,TRBJ2-1,TRBV28,CASSLYRYNEQFF
few,TRBJ2-1,TRBV6-1,CASRPSGGPYNEQFF
-,TRBJ2-3,TRBV14,CASSQDPRRADTQYF
few,TRBJ1-1,TRBV11-2,CASSLDGGSQAFF
-,TRBJ2-3,TRBV29-1,CSTTRGGRDTDTQYF
-,TRBJ2-7,TRBV4-3,CASSQTPDYEQYF
many,TRBJ1-4,TRBV12-3/TRBV12-4,CASSLALADGREKLFF
few,TRBJ2-1,TRBV20-1,CSARDLATSSYNEQFF
-,TRBJ1-2,TRBV7-9,CASSLEARVYGYTF
-,TRBJ2-2,TRBV5-1,CASRLGTSGSLGTGELFF
-,TRBJ2-1,TRBV5-1,CASSLDKLREQFF
few,TRBJ2-1,TRBV4-3,CASSQRGDPYNEQFF
-,TRBJ2-7,TRBV4-1,CASSQEMSRFLVF
-,TRBJ1-1,TRBV7-6,CASSSSRGSAEAFF
-,TRBJ1-1,TRBV5-1,CASSVTGPGNTEAFF
-,TRBJ2-2,TRBV18,CASSPWDGTGELFF
many,TRBJ2-5,TRBV29-1,CSVGLLAGQETQYF
-,TRBJ2-7,TRBV5-6,CASSLAYGLAAYEQYF
-,TRBJ2-2,TRBV20-1,CSAREGHRSQNTGELFF
-,TRBJ1-1,TRBV12-3/TRBV12-4,CASMGDETEAFF
-,TRBJ2-1,TRBV24-1,CATSDTSGGDFSTSSYNEQFF
few,TRBJ2-5,TRBV11-2,CASSSGGGLAGQETQYF
-,TRBJ2-7,TRBV2,CASSTGTSSYEQYF
-,TRBJ1-1,TRBV5-1,CASSKGLNTEAFF
few,TRBJ2-3,TRBV20-1,CSARDRAGNTDTQYF
few,TRBJ2-7,TRBV6-1,CASRTGTVSYEQYF
few,TRBJ2-1,TRBV27,CASSPARTVHSYNEQFF
-,TRBJ2-1,TRBV9,CASSPLSYNEQFF
-,TRBJ2-2,TRBV19,CASSKTVSYGELFF
-,TRBJ2-1,TRBV6-1,CASRRRDTTYNEQFF
-,TRBJ2-7,TRBV5-1,CASSLGEEQYF
few,TRBJ2-1,TRBV6-5,CASSYWRETDEQFF
few,TRBJ2-1,TRBV12-3/TRBV12-4,CASRSTGTRAVNEQFF
few,TRBJ1-2,TRBV5-1,CASRAGTGRAYGYTF
few,TRBJ2-1,TRBV7-2,CASSLDRAVNEQFF
few,TRBJ2-5,TRBV10-3,CAISPRENQETQYF
few,TRBJ2-1,TRBV20-1,CSAQSGGNEQFF
few,TRBJ2-7,TRBV20-1,CSGTRDEGPYEQYF
-,TRBJ2-7,TRBV5-1,CASSPVGGRVTYEQYF
-,TRBJ1-5,TRBV11-2,CASSSGQGVGQPQHF
-,TRBJ2-7,TRBV7-2,CASSLSPTGLAESGQYF
-,TRBJ1-4,TRBV9,CASSPRTGIMKRVFF
few,TRBJ2-7,TRBV12-3/TRBV12-4,CASSFAPQAGAPYEQYF
few,TRBJ2-3,TRBV4-3,CASSRTPENTDTQYF
many,TRBJ2-2,TRBV27,CASSRQGTGELFF
-,TRBJ2-3,TRBV5-1,CASSLTGFTDTQYF
-,TRBJ1-2,TRBV2,CASSEAPQGYISYTF